A single sample gave rise to the 15 T cell receptor beta chains below, sequenced in a study of technical replicates of blood from a handful of donors. Repertoires were generated with immunoSEQ multiplex PCR, while TCRdb's copy carries only in-frame clones and drops some. The sample consists of around 81,000 clones, 70% to 90% of them appearing once. The sequencing input was PBMCs. The receptor set was obtained from a human donor in good health. Some clones in this sample may be carry-over from other donors' samples.

The rearrangement joins TRBV7-3 to TRBJ2-3, with 9 bases matching TRBD1. Per germline, CDR1 SGHTA and CDR2 FQGTGA. CDR3 length equals 18 residues. The V gene end was trimmed by 2 bases and the J gene end by 0 bases; junction bases not matched to a gene: 9. CDR3 loop: CASSLGTGISISTDTQYF. As DNA, the CDR3 is TGTGCCAGCAGCTTAGGGACAGGGATCTCTATTAGCACAGATACGCAGTATTTT.

CDR3 nucleotide sequence: TGTGCCAGTAGTATCCGGGACTATGTGCAGTTCTTC. Translated, it gives CASSIRDYVQFF. The chain couples TRBV19 to TRBJ2-1; 7 bases line up with TRBD2. CDR3 size: 12 residues. The J segment lost 12 bases and the V segment lost 3 bases, leaving 5 bases of the junction unmatched. Germline CDR1 and CDR2: LNHDA and SQIVND (reference sequence).

V is TRBV6-1 and J is TRBJ1-1, with 7 bases identical to TRBD1. Germline CDR1 MNHNS, CDR2 SASEGT. This CDR3 contains 13 residues. J lost 1 base, V lost 5 bases, and 1 base had no gene match. The CDR3 DNA is TGTGCCAGCAGTAACAGGGGGAACACTGAAGCTTTCTTT. Translated: CASSNRGNTEAFF.

The rearrangement joins TRBV19 to TRBJ2-5; 12 bases are shared with TRBD1. The V gene's germline CDR1 is LNHDA and CDR2 SQIVND (reference sequence). J lost 5 bases, V lost 7 bases, and 8 bases had no gene match. This CDR3 region has 15 residues. The CDR3 protein is CASNPGQGAFETQYF. CDR3 coding DNA: TGTGCCAGTAACCCGGGACAGGGGGCTTTCGAGACCCAGTACTTC.

This clone was recorded a few times. The V and J genes are TRBV5-6 and TRBJ2-1, with TRBD1 matching 10 bases. Looked up from germline, CDR1 is SGHDT and CDR2 is YYEEEE. V shed 4 bases, J shed 4 bases, and the junction held 11 bases outside the gene matches. This CDR3 spans 17 amino acids. CDR3 sequence: CASSPSFAGQGYNEQFF. In nucleotides, the CDR3 is TGTGCCAGCAGCCCATCCTTTGCGGGACAGGGGTACAATGAGCAGTTCTTC.

The V gene is TRBV18, the J gene TRBJ2-7; 9 bases agree with TRBD1. Germline V gene lookup returns CDR1 KGHSH and CDR2 LQKENI. Trimming cost V 6 bases and J 4 bases; bases outside gene matches: 10. The CDR3 totals 15 residues. CDR3 amino acids: CASSLGQGLSYEQYF. The CDR3 DNA reads TGTGCCAGCTCGTTGGGACAGGGCCTTTCTTACGAGCAGTACTTC.

V usage is TRBV4-2 and J usage is TRBJ1-2; D is ambiguous. The germline CDR1 and CDR2 sequences are LGHNA and YNFKEQ. V lost 0 bases and J 5 bases, leaving 7 bases between the germline ends. The CDR3 consists of 13 residues. CDR3 nucleotides: TGTGCCAGCAGCCAAGAATCCGCGTATGGCTACACCTTC. It translates to CASSQESAYGYTF.

Only one count was recorded for this clone. The V call is TRBV5-1, the J call TRBJ2-5, with TRBD2 as a possible D gene (5 bases). V lost 2 bases and J lost 5, with 13 bases in between. CDR3 length equals 14 residues. Germline values: CDR1 SGHRS, CDR2 YFSETQ. The CDR3 DNA is TGCGCCAGCAGCTTCTCGCGGGCCGGGGAGACCCAGTACTTC. Translation: CASSFSRAGETQYF.

The chain joins TRBV28 to TRBJ2-5, with D possibly matching TRBD2 (5 bases). This CDR3 spans 14 amino acids. The V end was cut by 1 base, the J end by 2 bases, with 8 bases between. Per the germline V gene, CDR1 is MDHEN and CDR2 is SYDVKM. Here the CDR3 reads CASSLFRRQETQYF. CDR3 DNA: TGTGCCAGCAGTTTATTCCGGAGGCAAGAGACCCAGTACTTC.

The V and J genes are TRBV1 and TRBJ2-1; the D call TRBD2 from the table was never checked on the DNA. TRBV1 counts as a pseudogene. CDR3 length: 22 amino acids. DNA of the CDR3: TGCACCAGCAGTCCCACCCTACTGACGTTCACCCCCACGGGAAGAAAACCAAATGAGCAGTTCTTC. Translating it yields CTSSPTLLTFTPTGRKPNEQFF.

The table lists this clone with a few counts. The gene calls are TRBV6-1 and TRBJ2-3; 10 bases line up with TRBD2. This CDR3 contains 16 residues. Germline V gene data show CDR1 as MNHNS and CDR2 as SASEGT. V lost 4 bases to trimming and J lost 4 bases; unmatched junction nucleotides: 8. CDR3: CASSVLAGDSPDTQYF. The CDR3 bases are TGTGCCAGCAGTGTCCTAGCGGGGGATTCCCCAGATACGCAGTATTTT.

V gene TRBV5-6 combines with J gene TRBJ2-7, with TRBD1 matching over 7 bases. The CDR3 sequence is 15 residues long. Per the germline V gene, CDR1 is SGHDT and CDR2 is YYEEEE. The ends lost 0 bases at V and 5 bases at J; junction bases unmatched: 8. CDR3 residues: CASSLVEGAENEQYF. The CDR3 DNA reads as TGTGCCAGCAGCTTGGTAGAGGGGGCTGAGAACGAGCAGTACTTC.

The V call is TRBV6-1, the J call TRBJ2-5; possibly TRBD2 for D (5 bases). V was cut by 3 bases and J by 5 bases, with 13 bases left in between. The CDR3 consists of 14 residues. CDR1 and CDR2 (germline): MNHNS, SASEGT. The CDR3 reads CASSDRIRGETQYF. In DNA form, the CDR3 reads TGTGCCAGCAGTGACCGAATTAGAGGGGAGACCCAGTACTTC.

V usage is TRBV7-9 and J usage is TRBJ1-2, with D perhaps matching TRBD1 (5 bases). Germline assignment: CDR1 SEHNR and CDR2 FQNEAQ (reference sequence). V dropped 6 bases and J dropped 2 bases, with 22 bases sitting between them. This CDR3 comprises 17 residues. The CDR3 spells CASRLSAGVTLNYGYTF. CDR3 DNA: TGTGCCAGCAGACTCTCAGCGGGGGTGACTCTAAACTATGGCTACACCTTC.

The V and J genes are TRBV6-5 and TRBJ1-6; D is unclear. The CDR3 covers 15 residues. V was pared by 0 bases and J by 10 bases, with 13 bases between. Per germline, CDR1 MNHEY and CDR2 SVGAGI. The CDR3: CASSYSGGLGSPLHF. CDR3 coding DNA: TGTGCCAGCAGTTACTCAGGAGGGTTGGGCTCACCCCTCCACTTT.